This T cell receptor beta chain was identified in a study of vaccination and CD4 T cells after COVID-19. Background on the study: At a median around 100 days (range 35 to 161) after diagnosis, post-COVID samples were drawn.

The V gene's germline CDR1 is SGHRS and CDR2 YFSETQ. V lost 4 bases to trimming and J lost 0 bases; unmatched junction nucleotides: 3. This CDR3 region has 15 residues. Sequenced with the Oncomine TCR Beta short-read assay was DNA taken from cultured CD4+ T cells. TCRdb passed the PCR reads through MiXCR, listing each CDR3 protein once. The sample shows about 13,000 distinct CDR3 sequences, about 26% of them seen only once. Study outcomes and limitations: The authors identified 304 of 307 vaccine-specific clones in convalescent patients as spike mono-reactive. Convalescent patients studied were relatively few, and early post-infection timepoints were absent.

Treatment defined: roughly 10-day PBMC culture with coronavirus spike peptide pools or control peptides (ViraFEST assay). This clonotype was recorded a few times. Its antigen is unidentified. Sequencing input: CD4+ T cells from blood, cultured in vitro. The TCR comes from a human donor who had recovered from COVID-19. The chain joins TRBV5-1 to TRBJ2-2; 7 bases are a match to TRBD1. CDR3 sequence: CASSHDRANTGELFF. The CDR3 nucleotides are TGCGCCAGCAGCCACGACAGGGCGAACACCGGGGAGCTGTTTTTT.